Listed below are T cell receptor beta chains from one sample, sequenced in a study of blood T cell repertoires in COVID-19. Profiling relied on immunoSEQ multiplex PCR, and the TCRdb table lists in-frame clones only, not all of them. This table holds tens of thousands of clones, 91% found once. Sequenced: peripheral blood. Every receptor here comes from a human donor with active COVID-19. The donor label of this sample is uncertain. The CDR3 runs from the conserved cysteine through the conserved F or W. A D gene is named only where the DNA matches it firmly. Part of the rows lack a size; the others show once, few, many or a class for expanded clones.

>TRBD2|TRBJ2-4|NA|TRBV7-2
CASSLTGTNQNIQYF
TGTGCCAGCAGCCTGACCGGGACTAATCAAAACATTCAGTACTTC
>TRBD1|TRBJ1-1|NA|TRBV27
CASGARGPAFF
TGTGCCAGCGGCGCAAGGGGGCCGGCTTTCTTT
>NA|TRBJ1-6|NA|TRBV25-1
CASSEYLPDNSPLHF
TGTGCCAGCAGTGAATATTTGCCAGATAATTCACCCCTCCACTTT
>TRBD2|TRBJ2-1|NA|TRBV2
CASTVAGAAFNEQFF
TGTGCCTCCACGGTCGCGGGAGCGGCTTTTAATGAGCAGTTCTTC
>NA|TRBJ2-7|NA|TRBV19
CASSILTGTYEQYF
TGTGCCAGTAGTATACTTACAGGGACCTACGAGCAGTACTTC
>NA|TRBJ1-4|NA|TRBV27
CASAYYGAGEKLFF
TGTGCCAGCGCTTACTATGGGGCTGGAGAAAAACTGTTTTTT
>NA|TRBJ2-3|once|TRBV9
CASSVGVADSTDTQYF
TGTGCCAGCAGCGTAGGAGTAGCGGATAGCACAGATACGCAGTATTTT
>TRBD2|TRBJ2-7|NA|TRBV28
CASSSIQTSGYYEQYF
TGTGCCAGCAGCTCCATTCAGACTAGCGGGTACTACGAGCAGTACTTC
>NA|TRBJ2-2|NA|TRBV5-1
CASTQNIGDTGELFF
TGCGCCAGCACTCAGAACATCGGGGACACCGGGGAGCTGTTTTTT
>TRBD1|TRBJ1-1|NA|TRBV13
CASSSSGTANTEAFF
TGTGCCAGCAGCTCCTCCGGGACAGCGAACACTGAAGCTTTCTTT
>NA|TRBJ2-1|NA|TRBV7-9
CASSLAASEKAFF
TGTGCCAGCAGCTTAGCGGCTAGCGAGAAGGCGTTCTTC